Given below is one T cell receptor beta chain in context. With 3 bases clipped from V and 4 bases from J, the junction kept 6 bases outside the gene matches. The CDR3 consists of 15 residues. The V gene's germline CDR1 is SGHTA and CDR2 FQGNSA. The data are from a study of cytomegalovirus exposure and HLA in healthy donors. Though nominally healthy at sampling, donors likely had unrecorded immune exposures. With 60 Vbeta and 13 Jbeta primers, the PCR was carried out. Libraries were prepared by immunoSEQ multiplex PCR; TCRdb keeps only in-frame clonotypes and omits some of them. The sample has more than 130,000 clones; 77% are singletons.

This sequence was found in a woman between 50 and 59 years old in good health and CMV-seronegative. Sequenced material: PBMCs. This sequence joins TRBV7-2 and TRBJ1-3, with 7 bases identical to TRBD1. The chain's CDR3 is CASSFSQGWGNTIYF. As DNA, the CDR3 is TGTGCCAGCAGCTTTTCACAGGGGTGGGGAAACACCATATATTTT.